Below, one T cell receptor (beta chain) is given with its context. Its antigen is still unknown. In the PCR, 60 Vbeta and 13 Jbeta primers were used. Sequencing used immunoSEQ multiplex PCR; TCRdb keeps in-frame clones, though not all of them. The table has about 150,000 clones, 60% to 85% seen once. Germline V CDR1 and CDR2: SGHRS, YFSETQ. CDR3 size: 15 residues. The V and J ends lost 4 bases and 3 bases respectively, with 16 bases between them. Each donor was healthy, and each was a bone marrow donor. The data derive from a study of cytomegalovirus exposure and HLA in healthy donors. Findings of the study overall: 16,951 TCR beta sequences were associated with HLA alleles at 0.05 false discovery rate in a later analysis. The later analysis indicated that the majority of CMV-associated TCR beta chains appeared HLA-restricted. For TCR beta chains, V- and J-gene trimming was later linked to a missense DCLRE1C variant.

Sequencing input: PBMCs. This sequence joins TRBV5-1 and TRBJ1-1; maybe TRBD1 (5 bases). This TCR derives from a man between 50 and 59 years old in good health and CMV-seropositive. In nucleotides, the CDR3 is TGCGCCAGCAGCCCTGGTCTGGGGCGAGACACTGAAGCTTTCTTT. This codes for CASSPGLGRDTEAFF.